A single sample gave rise to the 15 T cell receptor beta chains below, sequenced in a study of T cell repertoires in cytomegalovirus infection. TCRdb itself ran the reads through MiXCR, one entry per CDR3 protein. The sample has approximately 770,000 distinct CDR3 sequences; about 29% are singletons. Their target antigens are unknown. This sample comprised cultured CD8+ T cells from PBMCs, obtained from culture after CMV antigen stimulation. The receptor set was obtained from a human donor in good health (CMV status not recorded). Some clones in this sample may be carry-over from other donors' samples.

The V call is TRBV7-6, the J call TRBJ2-5, with a tentative D call TRBD2 (6 bases). V was pared by 5 bases and J by 1 base, with 17 bases between. The CDR3 contains 16 residues. Germline-derived CDR1 and CDR2 are SGHVS and FNYEAQ. In DNA form, the CDR3 reads TGTGCCAGCAGCCGAAATTTCCGGGGGTTCCAAGAGACCCAGTACTTC. As protein: CASSRNFRGFQETQYF.

The rearrangement links TRBV7-4 to TRBJ1-2, with 9 nucleotides matching TRBD1. The V and J ends lost 1 base and 7 bases, in that order; junction bases with no gene match: 7. The CDR3 loop spans 15 amino acids. The germline V gene encodes CDR1 SGHVT and CDR2 SQSDAQ. CDR3 amino acids: CASSLVPGTGLGYTF. In nucleotides, the CDR3 is TGTGCCAGCAGCTTAGTCCCGGGGACAGGGCTTGGCTACACCTTC. The full variable domain, rest sourced from reference TRBV7-4 and TRBJ1-2, is GAGVSQSPRYKVAKRGRDVALRCDSISGHVTLYWYRQTLGQGSEVLTYSQSDAQRDKSGRPSGRFSAERPERSVSTLKIQRTEQGDSAVYLCASSLVPGTGLGYTFGSGTRLTVV.

This clonotype was seen more than once but under ten times. The chain employs TRBV7-9 and TRBJ2-4; 11 bases fit TRBD2. The trim removed 6 bases at V and 2 bases at J, leaving 6 bases unmatched. Germline values: CDR1 SEHNR, CDR2 FQNEAQ (reference sequence). This CDR3 is 16 amino acids long. The chain's CDR3 is CASSPSGGTTKNIQYF. In DNA form, the CDR3 reads TGTGCCAGCAGTCCTAGCGGGGGGACTACCAAAAACATTCAGTACTTC.

In its sample, this clonotype was seen many times. The V call is TRBV6-1, the J call TRBJ2-3; 11 nucleotides match TRBD1. Germline CDR1 and CDR2: MNHNS and SASEGT. Trimming took 3 bases from V and 3 from J; bases not matched to a gene: 2. The CDR3 sequence is 15 residues long. The CDR3 spells CASSDRDRGTDTQYF. The CDR3 bases are TGTGCCAGCAGTGACCGGGACAGGGGGACAGATACGCAGTATTTT.

This clonotype was observed a handful of times. The genes are TRBV12-5 and TRBJ2-7; maybe TRBD2 (5 bases). The CDR3 sequence is 18 residues long. Germline V gene sequence: CDR1 LGHNT, CDR2 FRNRAP. The ends were cut back, 2 bases at V and 0 bases at J, with 20 bases in the middle. CDR3 sequence: CASGLPPQVTGSSYEQYV. For the CDR3, the DNA is TGTGCTAGTGGTTTGCCGCCCCAAGTGACGGGGAGCTCCTACGAGCAGTACGTC.

The gene calls are TRBV9 and TRBJ1-2, with unresolved D. In germline, CDR1 is SGDLS, CDR2 YYNGEE. The CDR3 sequence is 12 residues long. V dropped 3 bases and J dropped 8 bases, with 11 bases sitting between them. The CDR3 nucleotides read TGTGCCAGCAGCGGGGAGAGGATCGGCTACACCTTC. Translation: CASSGERIGYTF.

This chain uses TRBV10-3 with TRBJ1-2, with TRBD1 matching 9 bases. The length of the CDR3 is 20 residues. Germline V gives CDR1 ENHRY, CDR2 SYGVKD. V gave up 0 bases and J gave up 0 bases; unmatched junction bases: 14. CDR3 nucleotides: TGTGCCATCAGTGAGTCCCGGACAAGACAGGGGGAAGGGCCTAACTATGGCTACACCTTC. The encoded protein is CAISESRTRQGEGPNYGYTF.

The chain combines TRBV7-3 with TRBJ2-2, with TRBD2 matching over 12 bases. V shed 5 bases, J shed 0 bases, and the junction held 10 bases outside the gene matches. This CDR3 region has 19 residues. Germline V gene lookup returns CDR1 SGHTA and CDR2 FQGTGA. As DNA, the CDR3 is TGTGCCAGCAGCCTGACTAGCGGGGGACCTTGGGCGAACACCGGGGAGCTGTTTTTT. This gives the protein CASSLTSGGPWANTGELFF.

This clonotype was seen ten or more times. This chain links TRBV7-2 with TRBJ1-1; D unresolved. CDR1 and CDR2 (germline): SGHTA, FQGNSA. Trimming took off 5 bases at V and 1 base at J, with 2 bases between the two ends. The CDR3 extends over 11 amino acids. The DNA for the CDR3 is TGTGCCAGCAGCCAGAACACTGAAGCTTTCTTT. Amino acid sequence: CASSQNTEAFF.

The genes are TRBV10-3 and TRBJ2-7; D could derive from TRBD1 or TRBD2 (5 bases each). The germline V gene encodes CDR1 ENHRY and CDR2 SYGVKD. Trimming took off 11 bases at V and 3 bases at J, with 17 bases between the two ends. This CDR3 spans 13 amino acids. The DNA of the CDR3 is TGTGCCCCCACGAGGGGTTATTGCTACGAGCAGTACGTC. Its protein is CAPTRGYCYEQYV.

The rearrangement links TRBV7-3 to TRBJ2-3; 9 positions agree with TRBD2. The germline CDR1 and CDR2 sequences are SGHTA and FQGTGA. V shed 2 bases and J 0 bases; nucleotides not matched to a gene: 6. This CDR3 comprises 17 residues. In DNA form, the CDR3 reads TGTGCCAGCAGCTTAGGTGCGGGGGGGTCAAGCACAGATACGCAGTATTTT. This encodes CASSLGAGGSSTDTQYF.

The V gene is TRBV6-5, the J gene TRBJ2-7; D tentatively fits TRBD1 or TRBD2 (5 bases each). Germline V gene sequence: CDR1 MNHEY, CDR2 SVGAGI. The CDR3 extends over 14 amino acids. V was pared by 5 bases and J by 5 bases, with 16 bases between. CDR3 nucleotides: TGTGCCAGCAGTCAGGGACGGAAAGTTCACGAGCAGTACTTC. Its translation: CASSQGRKVHEQYF.

The chain carries TRBV27 and TRBJ2-5; 8 nucleotides line up with TRBD2. The CDR3 totals 14 residues. CDR1 MNHEY and CDR2 SMNVEV come from the germline V gene (reference sequence). The ends lost 3 bases at V and 2 bases at J; junction bases unmatched: 2. CDR3 amino acids: CASSFSGEQETQYF. The CDR3 bases are TGTGCCAGCAGTTTTAGCGGGGAACAAGAGACCCAGTACTTC.

This clonotype was seen only a few times. This chain links TRBV10-3 with TRBJ1-1, with 10 bases fitting TRBD1. CDR3 length equals 15 residues. Germline loops: CDR1 ENHRY, CDR2 SYGVKD. Trimming took 4 bases from V and 11 from J; bases not matched to a gene: 13. CDR3 bases: TGTGCCATCAGTGCCGACAGGGGGCCCGACCCGCGGGCTTTCTTT. Protein sequence: CAISADRGPDPRAFF.

The V gene is TRBV5-4, the J gene TRBJ2-2; TRBD1 aligns across 7 bases. CDR3 size: 15 residues. The germline CDR1 and CDR2 sequences are SGHNT and YYREEE (reference sequence). V gave up 4 bases and J gave up 6 bases; unmatched junction bases: 9. The CDR3 DNA reads as TGTGCCAGCAGCACTGGACAGGAAGGAGCCGGGGAGCTGTTTTTT. Translated: CASSTGQEGAGELFF.